The 30 T cell receptor beta chains below come from one sample, sequenced in a study of blood T cell repertoires in COVID-19. Data came from immunoSEQ multiplex PCR; TCRdb stores just in-frame clones and leaves some out. The sample yields more than 200,000 clones, approximately 90% seen once. Sequencing input: peripheral blood. These receptors all come from a man aged 45-65 years with COVID-19, enrolled during active disease.

The chain uses TRBV5-1 and TRBJ2-1; 7 bases line up with TRBD2. Germline V gene lookup returns CDR1 SGHRS and CDR2 YFSETQ. Trimming at V came to 0 bases and at J to 7 bases, leaving 4 bases not matched to a gene. CDR3 length: 14 amino acids. The CDR3 bases are TGCGCCAGCAGCTTGGTTAGCGGGCTTAATGAGCAGTTCTTC. Its protein is CASSLVSGLNEQFF.

This chain connects TRBV5-6 to TRBJ1-5; D is uncertain. Germline V gives CDR1 SGHDT, CDR2 YYEEEE. This CDR3 has 13 residues. The V gene lost 0 bases and the J gene lost 7 bases, with 8 bases spanning the gap. CDR3 residues: CASSLDPGQPQHF. DNA of the CDR3: TGTGCCAGCAGCTTGGACCCGGGACAGCCCCAGCATTTT.

The rearrangement links TRBV27 to TRBJ1-6, with D maybe TRBD1 (6 bases). The V end was cut by 7 bases, the J end by 3 bases, with 19 bases between. This CDR3 is built from 17 residues. The V gene's germline CDR1 is MNHEY and CDR2 SMNVEV (reference sequence). The CDR3 is CASTALDPGVYNSPLHF. CDR3 coding DNA: TGTGCCAGCACCGCCTTGGACCCAGGGGTCTATAATTCACCCCTCCACTTT.

The rearrangement joins TRBV5-6 to TRBJ1-1; 10 nucleotides agree with TRBD1. The length of the CDR3 is 18 residues. With 0 bases clipped from V and 4 bases from J, the junction kept 12 bases outside the gene matches. CDR1 and CDR2 from the germline V gene are SGHDT and YYEEEE. The CDR3 region is CASSLVVTWGDRGTEAFF. The CDR3 region has the DNA TGTGCCAGCAGCTTGGTTGTTACTTGGGGGGACAGGGGCACTGAAGCTTTCTTT.

This chain uses TRBV3-1 (or the pseudogene TRBV3-2) with TRBJ1-2; D is unclear. V lost 1 base to trimming and J lost 10 bases, with 16 bases between them. The CDR3 has 14 residues. Germline V gene lookup returns CDR1 LGHDT and CDR2 YNNKEL (reference sequence). DNA for the CDR3: TGTGCCAGCAGCCAAGTCCCCGGGATCGCGTCCTACACCTTC. Translated, it gives CASSQVPGIASYTF.

Points on this clone: Sequence at one end of the junction differs from germline and may be a read error. The rearrangement links TRBV28 to TRBJ1-5; tentative D call: TRBD1 (6 bases). CDR1 MDHEN and CDR2 SYDVKM come from the germline V gene. CDR3 length equals 15 residues. The CDR3 DNA follows: TGTGCCAGCATTTACGGGGGGCATAGCAATCAGTCCCAGCATTTT. It translates to CASIYGGHSNQSQHF.

CDR3 region: CASSINRGGGTFF. The DNA of the CDR3 is TGTGCCAGTAGTATTAACCGCGGGGGCGGAACTTTCTTT. The chain couples TRBV19 to TRBJ1-1, with D possibly being TRBD1 (6 bases). This CDR3 has 13 amino acids. Germline V gene lookup returns CDR1 LNHDA and CDR2 SQIVND (reference sequence). Trimming removed 3 bases from V and 12 bases from J, with 17 bases in between.

This clone was picked up one time. The chain joins TRBV11-2 to TRBJ2-5, with D tentatively TRBD2 (5 bases). Germline CDR1 is SGHAT and CDR2 is FQNNGV. Trimming stripped 0 bases from V and 5 bases from J, with 16 bases between. This CDR3 comprises 16 residues. This CDR3 reads CASSLDPQTGGETQYF. The DNA for the CDR3 is TGTGCCAGCAGCTTAGATCCCCAGACCGGCGGGGAGACCCAGTACTTC.

CDR3 coding DNA: TGTGCCAGCAGCCCCTACAGCGGGGCAGATACGCAGTATTTT. This encodes CASSPYSGADTQYF. This chain joins TRBV9 and TRBJ2-3; 7 bases line up with TRBD2. CDR3 length equals 14 residues. V trimming: 4 bases; J trimming: 4 bases; junction bases outside the gene matches: 6. Germline CDR1 reads SGDLS; CDR2 reads YYNGEE.

This clone was counted a single time. The chain recombines TRBV7-9 with TRBJ2-1; TRBD2 matches at 12 bases. Per the germline V gene, CDR1 is SEHNR and CDR2 is FQNEAQ (reference sequence). The CDR3 extends over 18 amino acids. The junction had 13 bases not matched to a gene; V was cut back by 5 bases and J by 5 bases. CDR3 sequence: CASSPRWPGTSGHNEQFF. The CDR3 DNA reads as TGTGCCAGCAGCCCGAGATGGCCCGGGACTAGCGGGCACAATGAGCAGTTCTTC.

This clone was seen just once. The J gene is TRBJ2-7, the V gene TRBV14; 8 bases match TRBD1. CDR3 length: 16 amino acids. J lost 6 bases, V lost 4 bases, and 14 bases had no gene match. Germline V CDR1 and CDR2: SGHDN, FVKESK. As DNA, the CDR3 is TGTGCCAGCAGCCTCATGGGGGACAGGAGAATCCGCGAGCAGTACTTC. This codes for CASSLMGDRRIREQYF.

V usage is TRBV3-1 (or the pseudogene TRBV3-2) and J usage is TRBJ1-1, with D perhaps TRBD1 (5 bases). The length of the CDR3 is 15 residues. Trimming pared 5 bases from V and 6 bases from J, leaving 19 bases between. Germline CDR1 LGHDT, CDR2 YNNKEL (reference sequence). The CDR3 is CASSSRGGGRAEAFF. CDR3 nucleotides: TGTGCCAGCAGCTCGAGGGGAGGAGGGAGGGCTGAAGCTTTCTTT.

V is TRBV6-5 and J is TRBJ2-7; TRBD2 aligns across 9 bases. V shed 5 bases, J shed 3 bases, and the junction held 8 bases outside the gene matches. The CDR3 is made up of 15 amino acids. Germline V CDR1 and CDR2: MNHEY, SVGAGI. As DNA, the CDR3 is TGTGCCAGCAGTCGACGGTTACTAGCGGGCTACGAGCAGTACTTC. Residues: CASSRRLLAGYEQYF.

The chain carries TRBV19 and TRBJ1-4; D is unresolved. With 5 bases removed from V and 4 bases from J, the gap between germline ends came to 8 bases. Germline V gives CDR1 LNHDA, CDR2 SQIVND (reference sequence). The CDR3 runs 13 residues. This CDR3 reads CASSPDINEKLFF. CDR3 in DNA: TGTGCCAGTAGTCCCGACATTAATGAAAAACTGTTTTTT.

This chain links TRBV5-1 with TRBJ2-7; 14 bases agree with TRBD2. The junction had 5 bases not matched to a gene; V was cut back by 3 bases and J by 6 bases. This CDR3 is 15 amino acids long. The germline gives CDR1 SGHRS, CDR2 YFSETQ. The CDR3 DNA reads TGCGCCAGCAGCTCGGGACTAGCGGGAGTTACCGAGCAGTACTTC. It codes for CASSSGLAGVTEQYF.

V gene TRBV14 combines with J gene TRBJ2-7; 7 bases match TRBD1. J was trimmed by 5 bases and V by 4 bases; bases with no gene match: 11. Germline V gene data show CDR1 as SGHDN and CDR2 as FVKESK. The length of the CDR3 is 15 residues. The CDR3 DNA reads as TGTGCCAGCAGCCCCGGGACAGCTTCCTACAACGAGCAGTACTTC. It translates to CASSPGTASYNEQYF.

This clone was observed many times. This rearrangement joins TRBV11-2 to TRBJ2-2, with a possible D match to TRBD1 (6 bases). The V gene's germline CDR1 is SGHAT and CDR2 FQNNGV. Trimming removed 1 base at V and 4 bases at J, with 13 bases between. The CDR3 length is 16 residues. The CDR3 here is CASSLAWGRGTGELFF. CDR3 nucleotides: TGTGCCAGCAGCTTAGCTTGGGGGCGTGGCACCGGGGAGCTGTTTTTT.

This clone appeared once. The chain links TRBV7-8 to TRBJ2-3, with a weak D call TRBD2 (5 bases). Germline V CDR1 and CDR2: SGHVS, FQNEAQ. There are 15 residues in the CDR3. With 1 base removed from V and 1 base from J, the gap between germline ends came to 9 bases. CDR3: CASSLGSAGTDTQYF. Written as DNA, the CDR3 is TGTGCCAGCAGCTTAGGATCAGCGGGCACAGATACGCAGTATTTT.

V usage is TRBV4-2 and J usage is TRBJ2-7; TRBD1 aligns across 9 bases. Trimming at V came to 0 bases and at J to 2 bases, leaving 11 bases not matched to a gene. CDR1 is LGHNA and CDR2 is YNFKEQ in the germline V gene. The CDR3 is made up of 18 amino acids. DNA for the CDR3: TGTGCCAGCAGCCAAGAGCCGCGGCCGGGACAGGGAACCTACGAGCAGTACTTC. Translated, it gives CASSQEPRPGQGTYEQYF.

The chain joins TRBV18 to TRBJ1-4; TRBD1 aligns across 10 bases. Germline V lookup: CDR1 KGHSH, CDR2 LQKENI. J gave up 5 bases and V 8 bases, and 5 bases lay outside the gene matches. CDR3 length: 14 amino acids. The CDR3 loop is CASAPGQGNEKLFF. Here the CDR3 DNA reads TGTGCCAGCGCTCCGGGACAGGGGAATGAAAAACTGTTTTTT.

The V gene is TRBV3-1 (or the pseudogene TRBV3-2), the J gene TRBJ1-6, with 9 nucleotides matching TRBD1. This CDR3 spans 14 amino acids. CDR1 and CDR2 (germline): LGHDT, YNNKEL (reference sequence). J was trimmed by 10 bases and V by 4 bases; bases with no gene match: 5. CDR3 nucleotides: TGTGCCAGCAGCCTGACAGGGGGGAAATCACCCCTCCACTTT. Protein product: CASSLTGGKSPLHF.

V gene TRBV5-1 combines with J gene TRBJ1-3; D uncertain. Trimming pared 5 bases from V and 4 bases from J, leaving 13 bases between. CDR1 is SGHRS, CDR2 YFSETQ, per germline. The CDR3 extends over 14 amino acids. CDR3 DNA sequence: TGCGCCAGCAGTATTGGGCCTCAGGGAAACACCATATATTTT. The encoded protein is CASSIGPQGNTIYF.

The V call is TRBV5-8, the J call TRBJ2-7; D is unresolved. The V end lost 1 base, the J end lost 2 bases, and 7 bases lay between the germline ends. Germline V gene lookup returns CDR1 SGHTS and CDR2 YDEGEE. The CDR3 runs 13 residues. CDR3 protein: CASSLRQAYEQYF. The CDR3, as DNA: TGTGCCAGCAGCTTGAGGCAGGCCTACGAGCAGTACTTC.

The chain joins TRBV19 to TRBJ2-7, with D perhaps TRBD2 (6 bases). CDR1 and CDR2 (germline): LNHDA, SQIVND (reference sequence). The CDR3 sequence is 14 residues long. V was clipped by 3 bases and J by 4 bases, with 13 bases between them. The CDR3 here is CASSIGGIGYEQYF. CDR3 sequence (DNA): TGTGCCAGTAGTATTGGCGGGATAGGGTACGAGCAGTACTTC.

The V and J genes are TRBV11-2 and TRBJ2-1, with TRBD1 identical over 8 bases. Trimming at V came to 1 base and at J to 2 bases, leaving 4 bases not matched to a gene. Germline V gene sequence: CDR1 SGHAT, CDR2 FQNNGV. The CDR3 has 16 residues. CDR3 nucleotide sequence: TGTGCCAGCAGCTTAGGGGACAGGCCAACCTACAATGAGCAGTTCTTC. It specifies CASSLGDRPTYNEQFF. Filled out from reference TRBV11-2 and TRBJ2-1, the complete variable domain reads EAGVAQSPRYKIIEKRQSVAFWCNPISGHATLYWYQQILGQGPKLLIQFQNNGVVDDSQLPKDRFSAERLKGVDSTLKIQPAKLEDSAVYLCASSLGDRPTYNEQFFGPGTRLTVL.

This clone was detected only once. The gene calls are TRBV19 and TRBJ1-1; 7 bases are a match to TRBD1. The CDR3 has 14 amino acids. V gave up 3 bases and J gave up 0 bases; unmatched junction bases: 1. CDR1 and CDR2 from the germline V gene are LNHDA and SQIVND (reference sequence). CDR3 protein: CASSMGQLNTEAFF. CDR3 sequence (DNA): TGTGCCAGTAGTATGGGACAGCTGAACACTGAAGCTTTCTTT.

This chain uses TRBV5-1 with TRBJ2-5; possible D gene TRBD1, 7 bases. CDR3 length: 15 amino acids. V lost 3 bases, J lost 1 base, and 13 bases lay in between. Germline V CDR1 and CDR2: SGHRS, YFSETQ. This CDR3 reads CASSSGGLGQETQYF. The CDR3 region has the DNA TGCGCCAGCAGCTCAGGGGGACTGGGCCAAGAGACCCAGTACTTC.

The rearrangement links TRBV7-9 to TRBJ1-1; D perhaps matches TRBD1 (5 bases). CDR1 is SEHNR, CDR2 FQNEAQ, per germline (reference sequence). V was clipped by 3 bases and J by 3 bases, with 14 bases between them. This CDR3 has 15 residues. As DNA, the CDR3 is TGTGCCAGCAGCTTTAAAGGGCAGGGTTACACTGAAGCTTTCTTT. Translating it yields CASSFKGQGYTEAFF. Looking up the rest from reference TRBV7-9 and TRBJ1-1 gives the full variable domain: DTGVSQNPRHKITKRGQNVTFRCDPISEHNRLYWYRQTLGQGPEFLTYFQNEAQLEKSRLLSDRFSAERPKGSFSTLEIQRTEQGDSAMYLCASSFKGQGYTEAFFGQGTRLTVV.

This sequence joins TRBV19 and TRBJ1-5; TRBD1 matches 10 bases. The CDR3 runs to 15 residues. Germline trimming cut 5 bases from V and 2 bases from J; bases unmatched to any gene: 3. Germline loops: CDR1 LNHDA, CDR2 SQIVND (reference sequence). Here the CDR3 DNA reads TGTGCCAGTAGTGCCGGGACAGGGGGCAATCAGCCCCAGCATTTT. Protein sequence: CASSAGTGGNQPQHF. The whole variable domain, filled in from reference TRBV19 and TRBJ1-5, reads DGGITQSPKYLFRKEGQNVTLSCEQNLNHDAMYWYRQDPGQGLRLIYYSQIVNDFQKGDIAEGYSVSREKKESFPLTVTSAQKNPTAFYLCASSAGTGGNQPQHFGDGTRLSIL.

The chain uses TRBV27 and TRBJ2-7, with D possibly being TRBD1 (6 bases). V gave up 3 bases and J gave up 5 bases, with 14 bases separating them. The CDR3 loop spans 14 amino acids. Germline V gene data show CDR1 as MNHEY and CDR2 as SMNVEV (reference sequence). Written as DNA, the CDR3 is TGTGCCAGCAGTTTGATCGCCAGGGGCAACGAGCAGTACTTC. It translates to CASSLIARGNEQYF.